The T cell receptor (beta chain) described here comes from a study of OX40 agonist ivuxolimab in advanced cancers. The V and J ends lost 4 bases and 6 bases, in that order; junction bases with no gene match: 12. The germline CDR1 and CDR2 sequences are MGHRA and YSYEKL. The length of the CDR3 is 17 residues. This clone was picked up one time. The repertoire was sequenced with immunoSEQ multiplex PCR; TCRdb's copy has only in-frame clones and lacks some. This table has tens of thousands of clones, around 89% appearing once. The sample here was CD4+ or CD8+ T cells sorted from blood, taken in a trial of the OX40 agonist ivuxolimab. The rearrangement uses TRBV4-1 and TRBJ2-1; TRBD2 matches at 10 bases. The clonotype comes from an adult with an advanced solid tumor such as melanoma, head and neck, liver or kidney cancer. Here the CDR3 reads CASSPLRSGRDRNEQFF. The DNA for the CDR3 is TGCGCCAGCAGCCCACTACGAAGCGGGAGGGACCGCAATGAGCAGTTCTTC.